Following are 25 T cell receptor beta chains from one sample sequenced in a study of molecular identifiers for immune sequencing clone quantification. From the PCR reads, TCRdb called clonotypes with MiXCR, one entry per CDR3 protein. This table has 350,000 or so distinct CDR3 sequences, about 21% appearing once. Sequences were obtained from naive CD8+ T cells from blood, with Jurkat cell RNA spiked in. Subset of the sample: FACS-sorted CD8+CD4-CCR7+CD45RA+ naive T cells. The receptor set was obtained from a human donor in good health. Some libraries in this study had Jurkat cell RNA spiked in.

This clonotype was recorded at least ten times. The gene calls are TRBV6-6 and TRBJ2-7; perhaps TRBD1 as D (5 bases). There are 14 residues in the CDR3. Trimming stripped 2 bases from V and 1 base from J, with 9 bases between. Germline CDR1 and CDR2: MNHNY and SVGAGI (reference sequence). CDR3 loop: CASSYQGSSYEQYF. The CDR3 nucleotides are TGTGCCAGCAGTTACCAGGGAAGTTCCTACGAGCAGTACTTC.

This chain connects TRBV27 to TRBJ2-7; D not resolved. CDR3 length: 14 amino acids. V shed 0 bases and J shed 4 bases, with 10 bases lying between them. Germline lookup yields CDR1 MNHEY and CDR2 SMNVEV (reference sequence). In DNA form, the CDR3 reads TGTGCCAGCAGTTTATCCTGGCTAGATTACGAGCAGTACTTC. Translated, it gives CASSLSWLDYEQYF.

Many counts were recorded for this clonotype. The V and J genes are TRBV7-9 and TRBJ1-1; 9 positions agree with TRBD1. The CDR3 length is 14 residues. V shed 6 bases and J 4 bases; nucleotides not matched to a gene: 6. From germline, CDR1 is SEHNR and CDR2 FQNEAQ (reference sequence). The CDR3 loop reads CASRRDREATEAFF. CDR3 DNA: TGTGCCAGCAGACGGGACAGGGAGGCCACTGAAGCTTTCTTT.

This clonotype was counted many times. This sequence joins TRBV6-5 and TRBJ2-3; 7 nucleotides match TRBD1. Losses at the gene ends were 0 bases for V and 6 bases for J; bases not matched to a gene: 6. This CDR3 is 15 amino acids long. CDR1 and CDR2 (germline): MNHEY, SVGAGI. CDR3 region: CASSYSTTGADTQYF. DNA for the CDR3: TGTGCCAGCAGTTACTCGACTACAGGGGCGGATACGCAGTATTTT.

The chain joins TRBV27 to TRBJ2-7; 13 bases match TRBD2. The germline gives CDR1 MNHEY, CDR2 SMNVEV (reference sequence). This CDR3 has 14 residues. J gave up 4 bases and V 6 bases, and 3 bases lay outside the gene matches. Here the CDR3 reads CASRLTSGRYEQYF. The CDR3 region has the DNA TGTGCCAGCAGACTGACTAGCGGGAGGTACGAGCAGTACTTC.

This clonotype has a count of ten or more. The chain couples TRBV6-2 or TRBV6-3 to TRBJ1-5; no clear D gene. The CDR3 is made up of 13 amino acids. Trimming shortened V by 4 bases and J by 5 bases, and 9 bases separated the two germline ends. Germline CDR1 MNHEY, CDR2 SVGEGT. CDR3 region: CASSFPPYQPQHF. The CDR3 DNA sequence: TGTGCCAGCAGTTTCCCCCCGTATCAGCCCCAGCATTTT.

This clonotype was counted ten times or more. The V gene is TRBV7-2, the J gene TRBJ2-5; 11 nucleotides match TRBD2. After removal of 3 bases from V and 2 bases from J, the junction contained 14 bases not matched to a gene. This CDR3 region has 19 residues. CDR1 is SGHTA and CDR2 is FQGNSA in the germline V gene. The CDR3 spells CASSLGVATSGNLQETQYF. The CDR3 nucleotides are TGTGCCAGCAGCTTGGGGGTCGCGACTAGCGGGAATTTACAAGAGACCCAGTACTTC.

Points on this clonotype: Given the absence of the conserved phenylalanine or tryptophan at the CDR3 end, a read error is likely. The chain recombines TRBV7-9 with TRBJ1-1; TRBD1 might be the D (6 bases). Germline V gene data show CDR1 as SEHNR and CDR2 as FQNEAQ (reference sequence). Trimming stripped 4 bases from V and 7 bases from J, with 16 bases between. This CDR3 spans 14 amino acids. The CDR3 region has the DNA TGTGCCAGCAGCTCCGACAGGCCCCTGGATGAAGCTTTCGTT. Translated: CASSSDRPLDEAFV.

Only one count was recorded for this clonotype. A much larger clone sits a single nucleotide away, making a read error possible. V usage is TRBV4-2 and J usage is TRBJ1-1; D is unclear. V lost 1 base, J lost 1 base, and 13 bases lay in between. CDR1 is LGHNA, CDR2 YNFKEQ, per germline. The CDR3 totals 16 residues. This chain's CDR3 is CASSQGGLGRNTEAFF. In DNA form, the CDR3 reads TGTGCCAGCAGCCAAGGAGGTTTGGGCCGGAACACTGAAGCTTTCTTT.

This clonotype was picked up many times. The chain couples TRBV7-9 to TRBJ2-2; tentative D call: TRBD1 (5 bases). The CDR3 length is 14 residues. Germline CDR1 and CDR2: SEHNR and FQNEAQ (reference sequence). Trimming pared 5 bases from V and 4 bases from J, leaving 11 bases between. This CDR3 is CASSPQGVTGELFF. The CDR3 region has the DNA TGTGCCAGCAGCCCCCAAGGGGTCACCGGGGAGCTGTTTTTT.

This clonotype was observed at least ten times. The chain uses TRBV7-9 and TRBJ1-5, with TRBD1 matching 7 bases. J gave up 0 bases and V 5 bases, and 4 bases lay outside the gene matches. The germline CDR1 and CDR2 sequences are SEHNR and FQNEAQ (reference sequence). The CDR3 spans 15 residues. DNA for the CDR3: TGTGCCAGCAGCCCCGGGACAGATAGCAATCAGCCCCAGCATTTT. Amino acid sequence: CASSPGTDSNQPQHF.

This clonotype turned up a few times. V usage is TRBV19 and J usage is TRBJ2-1; TRBD2 matches at 11 bases. This CDR3 has 17 residues. V was clipped by 6 bases and J by 2 bases; unmatched bases: 9. Germline V gene lookup returns CDR1 LNHDA and CDR2 SQIVND (reference sequence). CDR3 in amino acids: CASSPTSGNFAYNEQFF. The CDR3 DNA follows: TGTGCCAGTAGCCCGACTAGCGGGAATTTCGCCTACAATGAGCAGTTCTTC.

The table lists this clonotype with a few counts. This sequence joins TRBV6-2 or TRBV6-3 and TRBJ1-2; D gene ambiguous. V gave up 4 bases and J gave up 6 bases, with 9 bases separating them. Germline V lookup: CDR1 MNHEY, CDR2 SVGEGT. CDR3 size: 12 residues. CDR3 loop: CASSFTRNGYTF. The CDR3 bases are TGTGCCAGCAGTTTCACAAGAAATGGCTACACCTTC.

This sequence joins TRBV19 and TRBJ1-4; D remains ambiguous. With 3 bases removed from V and 6 bases from J, the gap between germline ends came to 8 bases. Germline CDR1 reads LNHDA; CDR2 reads SQIVND (reference sequence). The CDR3 is 13 amino acids. The CDR3 is CASSIVTDEKLFF. The CDR3, as DNA: TGTGCCAGTAGTATTGTGACCGATGAAAAACTGTTTTTT.

Turning to this clonotype: A read error is possible here, since a much larger clone lies one base away. The rearrangement joins TRBV13 to TRBJ2-7; 7 nucleotides agree with TRBD1. Per germline, CDR1 PRHDT and CDR2 FYEKMQ (reference sequence). CDR3 length equals 13 residues. V shed 8 bases and J 5 bases; nucleotides not matched to a gene: 9. The DNA for the CDR3 is TGTGCCAGCTGCGCCCGACAGGGCCACGAGCAGTACTTC. This encodes CASCARQGHEQYF.

This clonotype has a count of ten or more. The chain combines TRBV24-1 with TRBJ2-2, with a possible D match to TRBD2 (5 bases). The CDR3 runs 15 residues. Germline loops: CDR1 KGHDR, CDR2 SFDVKD. V was cut by 12 bases and J by 0 bases, with 16 bases left in between. This CDR3 reads CAQDGGNSNTGELFF. CDR3 nucleotides: TGTGCCCAAGATGGAGGAAACTCGAACACCGGGGAGCTGTTTTTT.

The J gene is TRBJ1-5, the V gene TRBV27; D is undetermined. The CDR3 runs 13 residues. Between the trimmed V and J ends, which lost 6 bases and 6 bases, there was a span of 12 bases. Germline assignment: CDR1 MNHEY and CDR2 SMNVEV (reference sequence). This chain's CDR3 is CASSPAGFQPQHF. The CDR3 nucleotides are TGTGCCAGCAGCCCGGCGGGGTTTCAGCCCCAGCATTTT.

This sequence joins TRBV7-6 and TRBJ2-5; a possible D gene is TRBD2 (5 bases). Germline CDR1 reads SGHVS; CDR2 reads FNYEAQ. V dropped 3 bases and J dropped 0 bases, with 8 bases sitting between them. There are 14 residues in the CDR3. This CDR3 reads CASSLRAYQETQYF. CDR3 sequence (DNA): TGTGCCAGCAGCTTGCGGGCGTACCAAGAGACCCAGTACTTC.

This clonotype was seen repeatedly, ten times or more. The chain combines TRBV4-1 with TRBJ1-2; D gene uncertain. Trimming stripped 3 bases from V and 7 bases from J, with 18 bases between. Germline values: CDR1 MGHRA, CDR2 YSYEKL. This CDR3 spans 15 amino acids. CDR3 nucleotides: TGCGCCAGCAGCCAGATACGGTACGAGGATGCTGGCTACACCTTC. This gives the protein CASSQIRYEDAGYTF.

This clonotype has only one observation. A clone one base away is much larger, so this may be a read error. The chain joins TRBV7-9 to TRBJ2-2, with TRBD1 identical over 8 bases. The CDR3 totals 16 residues. CDR1 is SEHNR, CDR2 FQNEAQ, per germline (reference sequence). The CDR3 region has the DNA TGTGCCAGCAAGCCCAGACAGGGGTACGCCTCCGGGGAGCTGCTTTTT. It specifies CASKPRQGYASGELLF.

The chain couples TRBV6-4 to TRBJ1-5; a possible D gene is TRBD1 (6 bases). The CDR3 contains 14 residues. V gave up 3 bases and J gave up 6 bases, with 12 bases separating them. The germline V gene has CDR1 MRHNA and CDR2 SNTAGT. In DNA, the CDR3 is TGTGCCAGCAGTGAAGGGTCGGGGGCTCAGCCCCAGCATTTT. Translated: CASSEGSGAQPQHF.

This clonotype came up many times. J is TRBJ2-7 and V is TRBV25-1; D uncertain. CDR3 length: 12 amino acids. Germline V gene lookup returns CDR1 MGHDK and CDR2 SYGVNS. Trimming removed 8 bases at V and 5 bases at J, with 13 bases between. Here the CDR3 reads CASCVGTDEQYF. The CDR3 DNA follows: TGTGCCAGCTGCGTTGGTACGGACGAGCAGTACTTC.

In the case of this clonotype: A single base separates this from a much larger clone, so it may be a read error. This rearrangement joins TRBV7-6 to TRBJ2-7, with a weak D call TRBD2 (5 bases). This CDR3 has 15 residues. Per the germline V gene, CDR1 is SGHVS and CDR2 is FNYEAQ. CDR3 coding DNA: TGTGCCAGCTGCTTAGGCCCCAGCGGTTCCTACGAGCAGTACTTC. Its translation: CASCLGPSGSYEQYF.

This clonotype came up many times. The chain recombines TRBV30 with TRBJ1-1, with TRBD1 as a possible D gene (6 bases). Trimming shortened V by 2 bases and J by 5 bases, and 12 bases separated the two germline ends. CDR3 length: 13 amino acids. Germline CDR1 and CDR2: GTSNPN and SVGIG (reference sequence). The DNA of the CDR3 is TGTGCCTGGAGTCAGGGGTTTCGAACTGAAGCTTTCTTT. This gives the protein CAWSQGFRTEAFF.

For this clonotype: At one end, the junction sequence differs from germline, possibly due to a read error. This chain connects TRBV7-9 to TRBJ2-2; D unclear. The CDR3 is made up of 14 amino acids. Per the germline V gene, CDR1 is SEHNR and CDR2 is FQNEAQ (reference sequence). Written as DNA, the CDR3 is TGTGCCAGCAAGGACGGAACGAATACCGGGGAGCTGTTTTTT. The encoded protein is CASKDGTNTGELFF. The full variable domain, rest sourced from reference TRBV7-9 and TRBJ2-2, is DTGVSQNPRHKITKRGQNVTFRCDPISEHNRLYWYRQTLGQGPEFLTYFQNEAQLEKSRLLSDRFSAERPKGSFSTLEIQRTEQGDSAMYLCASKDGTNTGELFFGEGSRLTVL.